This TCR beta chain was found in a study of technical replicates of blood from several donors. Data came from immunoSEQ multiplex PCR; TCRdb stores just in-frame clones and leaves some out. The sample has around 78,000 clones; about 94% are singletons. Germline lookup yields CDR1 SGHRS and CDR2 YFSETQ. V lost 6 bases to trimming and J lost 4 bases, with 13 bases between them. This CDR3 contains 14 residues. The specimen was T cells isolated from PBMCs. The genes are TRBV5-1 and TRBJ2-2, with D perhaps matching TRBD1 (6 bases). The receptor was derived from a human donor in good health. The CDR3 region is CASKGDPVTGELFF. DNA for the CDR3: TGCGCCAGCAAGGGGGATCCGGTCACCGGGGAGCTGTTTTTT.